The present T cell receptor (beta chain) was sequenced within a study of blood T cell repertoires in COVID-19. Assay: immunoSEQ multiplex PCR; the TCRdb copy retains only in-frame clones and omits some. Here the sample spans 150,000 to 200,000 clones, about four fifths being singletons. The V end was cut by 3 bases, the J end by 6 bases, with 11 bases between. Germline CDR1 reads MDHEN; CDR2 reads SYDVKM. CDR3 size: 13 residues. The TCR sequence derives from a man aged 55-75 years with active or convalescent COVID-19. The sample taken for sequencing was peripheral blood. The chain joins TRBV28 to TRBJ1-1, with D possibly TRBD1 on 5 matching bases. CDR3 bases: TGTGCCAGCAGTTTGGGCAGGGAAGCTGAAGCTTTCTTT. Protein: CASSLGREAEAFF.